These T cell receptor beta chains were read from a single sample in a study of cytomegalovirus exposure and HLA in healthy donors. Here immunoSEQ multiplex PCR was the method, and the copy in TCRdb shows in-frame clones only, minus some. This sample's table reports 220,000 or so clones. Sequencing used PBMCs. These receptors were obtained from a girl under 10 years old in good health and CMV-seropositive. Each CDR3 is given with its conserved first and last residue. A D gene is named only where the DNA matches it firmly.

V gene,D gene,J gene,CDR3 protein,CDR3 DNA
TRBV28,NA,TRBJ2-7,CASSLFGLRSHF,TGTGCCAGCAGTTTATTTGGGCTCAGAAGCCACTTC
TRBV2,TRBD1,TRBJ2-5,CASNMPGQHTMGAQYF,TGTGCCAGCAATATGCCGGGACAGCATACAATGGGGGCCCAGTACTTC
TRBV27,NA,TRBJ2-7,CASKDGPGRAYEQYF,TGTGCCAGCAAGGACGGACCGGGGAGAGCCTACGAGCAGTACTTC
TRBV6-5,NA,TRBJ2-1,CASSLKGTASRQQFF,TGTGCCAGCAGCCTTAAAGGGACTGCCTCAAGGCAGCAGTTCTTC
TRBV28,TRBD1,TRBJ1-2,CASRTGYYGYTF,TGTGCCAGCCGGACAGGGTACTATGGCTACACCTTC
TRBV29-1,NA,TRBJ1-4,CSVVSAGSNEKLFF,TGCAGCGTTGTCTCGGCAGGGTCTAATGAAAAACTGTTTTTT
TRBV19,NA,TRBJ2-7,CASSIDATAYEQYF,TGTGCCAGTAGTATAGATGCGACAGCCTACGAGCAGTACTTC
TRBV5-6,TRBD1,TRBJ1-2,CASSLATGGPYGYTF,TGTGCCAGCAGCTTGGCGACAGGGGGCCCGTATGGCTACACCTTC
TRBV18,TRBD1,TRBJ1-5,CASSPLEAGTGGNQPQHF,TGTGCCAGCTCACCTCTCGAAGCCGGGACAGGAGGCAATCAGCCCCAGCATTTT
TRBV5-8,NA,TRBJ2-3,CASSSPLALPTDTQYF,TGTGCCAGCAGCTCGCCCCTAGCGCTTCCCACAGATACGCAGTATTTT
TRBV7-8,NA,TRBJ1-2,CASSQTANYGYTF,TGTGCCAGCAGCCAGACAGCTAACTATGGCTACACCTTC
TRBV19,TRBD1,TRBJ1-5,CASRMDRGGQPQHF,TGTGCCAGTCGAATGGACAGGGGCGGTCAGCCCCAGCATTTT
TRBV18,NA,TRBJ2-1,CASSLKESHEQFF,TGTGCCAGCTCACTCAAGGAGAGCCATGAGCAGTTCTTC
TRBV2,TRBD2,TRBJ2-7,CASSDRYGGTYF,TGTGCCAGCAGTGATCGGTACGGGGGGACCTACTTC
TRBV5-1,TRBD2,TRBJ2-1,CASSGGTSGMEYNEQFF,TGCGCCAGCAGCGGGGGGACTAGCGGCATGGAATACAATGAGCAGTTCTTC
TRBV5-6,NA,TRBJ1-1,CASSLGASTGAFF,TGTGCCAGCAGCTTGGGGGCGAGCACTGGAGCTTTCTTT
TRBV6-1,TRBD1,TRBJ2-7,CASSGRQGPSYEQYF,TGTGCCAGCAGTGGCAGACAGGGCCCCTCCTACGAGCAGTACTTC
TRBV2,TRBD2,TRBJ2-5,CARQRQREDETQYF,TGTGCCAGACAACGGCAGCGGGAGGATGAGACCCAGTACTTC
TRBV4-1,TRBD1,TRBJ1-1,CASSPRTGAVNTEAFF,TGCGCCAGCAGCCCGCGGACAGGGGCCGTGAACACTGAAGCTTTCTTT
TRBV27,NA,TRBJ2-1,CASSSGGNYNEQFF,TGTGCCAGCAGTTCCGGCGGTAACTACAATGAGCAGTTCTTC
TRBV27,TRBD2,TRBJ2-7,CASKTSGTTYEQYF,TGTGCCAGCAAAACTAGCGGGACAACCTACGAGCAGTACTTC
TRBV7-9,NA,TRBJ2-5,CASSSLRNREREETQYF,TGTGCCAGCAGCTCCCTACGTAACAGGGAACGGGAAGAGACCCAGTACTTC
TRBV7-3,TRBD1,TRBJ2-3,CASSLRAQGRTDTQYF,TGTGCCAGCAGCTTAAGGGCACAGGGGCGCACAGATACGCAGTATTTT
TRBV5-1,TRBD1,TRBJ2-1,CASSLNRDRGPNEQFF,TGCGCCAGCAGCTTAAACCGGGACAGGGGCCCCAATGAGCAGTTCTTC
TRBV25-1,TRBD1,TRBJ1-3,CASSEQGAGNTIYF,TGTGCCAGCAGTGAACAGGGGGCTGGAAACACCATATATTTT
TRBV27,TRBD2,TRBJ2-1,CASSLEGLAGAGEQFF,TGTGCCAGCAGTTTAGAGGGACTAGCGGGAGCCGGTGAGCAGTTCTTC
TRBV9,NA,TRBJ1-1,CASKGDMRSSEAFF,TGTGCCAGCAAGGGGGACATGAGGAGTTCAGAAGCTTTCTTT
TRBV5-1,NA,TRBJ1-1,CASSLQTDMNTEAFF,TGCGCCAGCAGCTTACAAACCGATATGAACACTGAAGCTTTCTTT
TRBV9,NA,TRBJ2-5,CASSVGSGQETQYF,TGTGCCAGCAGCGTAGGGTCGGGGCAAGAGACCCAGTACTTC
TRBV10-3,TRBD1,TRBJ2-5,CAIMGQGQETQYF,TGTGCCATCATGGGACAGGGCCAAGAGACCCAGTACTTC
TRBV9,NA,TRBJ1-1,CASSAHQGSHTEAFF,TGTGCCAGCAGCGCTCATCAGGGGAGTCACACTGAAGCTTTCTTT
TRBV29-1,NA,TRBJ1-3,CSVSVSNTIYF,TGCAGCGTTTCGGTGTCAAACACCATATATTTT
TRBV5-1,TRBD2,TRBJ2-5,CASSPTSGQETQYF,TGCGCCAGCAGCCCCACTAGCGGCCAAGAGACCCAGTACTTC
TRBV29-1,NA,TRBJ1-3,CSVRGGPSSGNTIYF,TGCAGCGTGCGGGGGGGCCCGAGCTCTGGAAACACCATATATTTT
TRBV27,TRBD1,TRBJ1-2,CASSWTGVSDYGYTF,TGTGCCAGCAGTTGGACAGGGGTTTCGGACTATGGCTACACCTTC
TRBV5-1,NA,TRBJ2-3,CASRLAVASTDTQYF,TGCGCCAGCAGATTAGCCGTGGCTTCCACAGATACGCAGTATTTT
TRBV7-9,NA,TRBJ2-1,CASSPGAPPNEQFF,TGTGCCAGCAGCCCCGGTGCCCCACCTAATGAGCAGTTCTTC